A selection of T cell receptor beta chains follows, all from one sample in a study of vaccination and CD4 T cells after COVID-19. Each CDR3 protein is one row after TCRdb ran MiXCR on the PCR reads. Of around 25,000 distinct CDR3 sequences in the sample, less than 40% are singletons; the top ten hold just over 3%. The antigens these receptors bind are not known. Sequencing was performed on CD4+ T cells from blood, cultured in vitro, taken about 7 months after SARS-CoV-2 vaccination. These receptors were collected from a human donor who had recovered from COVID-19. Both conserved end residues are part of each CDR3. D genes are given only for firm matches. Where a row states a size, it is once, few, many or the class of an expanded clone; other rows omit it.

TRBJ2-5,TRBV5-4,TRBD2,few,TGTGCCAGCAGCTCCACGGGTGCGGGAGTATGGGAGACCCAGTACTTC,CASSSTGAGVWETQYF
TRBJ2-5,TRBV27,.,.,TGTGCCAGCAGTTTAGGGTCGAGGGGGGCGCGGGAGACCCAGTACTTC,CASSLGSRGARETQYF
TRBJ1-5,TRBV6-5,.,.,TGTGCCAGCAGTTCGGACGATCTGCAGCCCCAGCATTTT,CASSSDDLQPQHF
TRBJ2-5,TRBV5-1,TRBD2,.,TGCGCCAGCAGCCTCCCCCCCGCTGGGACTAGCGAGTTGGGAGAGACCCAGTACTTC,CASSLPPAGTSELGETQYF
TRBJ2-5,TRBV2,.,.,TGTGCCAGCAGTGCCAACGGTCAAGAGACCCAGTACTTC,CASSANGQETQYF
TRBJ2-6,TRBV4-2,.,.,TGTGCCAGCAGCCAAGAGGCGGCCCAAGCGTCCGGGGCCAACGTCCTGACTTTC,CASSQEAAQASGANVLTF
TRBJ1-1,TRBV7-9,.,.,TGTGCCAGCAGCCTGGGGGGGTATGACTCTCGGGCTTTCTTT,CASSLGGYDSRAFF
TRBJ1-3,TRBV7-3,.,.,TGTGCCAGCAGCTTAATGGGGGCGCCAGGAAACACCATATATTTT,CASSLMGAPGNTIYF
TRBJ2-2,TRBV6-4,.,few,TGTGCCAGCAGAGAAACAGGGAACACCGGGGAGCTGTTTTTT,CASRETGNTGELFF
TRBJ1-6,TRBV28,.,few,TGTGCCAGCAGTCGCCAGCTATATAATTCACCCCTCCACTTT,CASSRQLYNSPLHF
TRBJ2-1,TRBV29-1,.,.,TGCAGCGTTGTCTTAGCGGAGCGCTACCAGTGGGGTGAGCAGTTCTTC,CSVVLAERYQWGEQFF
TRBJ2-7,TRBV7-2,.,few,TGTGCCAGCAGCTTAGCGCGAGAATACGAGCAGTACTTC,CASSLAREYEQYF
TRBJ1-5,TRBV6-1,.,.,TGTGCCAGCAGTGACGGGCAGGGAGGTCAGCCCCAGCATTTT,CASSDGQGGQPQHF
TRBJ1-2,TRBV7-3,TRBD1,.,TGTGCCAGCAGCCCGAACGTGGGACAGGGGGACGGAAGCTACACCTTC,CASSPNVGQGDGSYTF
TRBJ2-7,TRBV6-1,.,once,TGTGCCAGCAGTAGAGTTTTCGGGACACTTTCCTACGAGCAGTACTTC,CASSRVFGTLSYEQYF
TRBJ1-2,TRBV7-9,.,.,TGTGCCAGCAGCTTAAGTCCAGGCTCCCTCGGGGGTGGCTACACCTTC,CASSLSPGSLGGGYTF
TRBJ2-3,TRBV6-5,.,.,TGTGCCAGCAGTTACAGTAGAGGGGGAGATACGCAGTATTTT,CASSYSRGGDTQYF
TRBJ2-7,TRBV10-3,.,.,TGTGCCATCAGTCATGGGAGGATAGGGTCCTACGAGCAGTACTTC,CAISHGRIGSYEQYF
TRBJ1-5,TRBV2,TRBD1,.,TGTGCCAGCAGTGTGTCCAGGGGGCATCAGCCCCAGCATTTT,CASSVSRGHQPQHF
TRBJ2-7,TRBV6-1,TRBD2,.,TGTGCCAGCAGTGGCCCCGGACTAGCGGTTTACGAGCAGTACTTC,CASSGPGLAVYEQYF
TRBJ2-2,TRBV6-2/TRBV6-3,.,.,TGTGCCAGCAGTCAACCTTTTGGGGACCCGGGAACCGGGGAGCTGTTTTTT,CASSQPFGDPGTGELFF
TRBJ2-1,TRBV27,TRBD2,few,TGTGCCAGCAGTTCCCTCGTGGGAGGGCCGTCGGATGAGCAGTTCTTC,CASSSLVGGPSDEQFF
TRBJ2-3,TRBV6-2/TRBV6-3,TRBD2,.,TGTGCCAGCAGTACGCCGGGACTAGTTTCAGATACGCAGTATTTT,CASSTPGLVSDTQYF
TRBJ2-1,TRBV7-2,.,few,TGTGCCAGCGGACCAACTAAGGGGAATGAGCAGTTCTTC,CASGPTKGNEQFF